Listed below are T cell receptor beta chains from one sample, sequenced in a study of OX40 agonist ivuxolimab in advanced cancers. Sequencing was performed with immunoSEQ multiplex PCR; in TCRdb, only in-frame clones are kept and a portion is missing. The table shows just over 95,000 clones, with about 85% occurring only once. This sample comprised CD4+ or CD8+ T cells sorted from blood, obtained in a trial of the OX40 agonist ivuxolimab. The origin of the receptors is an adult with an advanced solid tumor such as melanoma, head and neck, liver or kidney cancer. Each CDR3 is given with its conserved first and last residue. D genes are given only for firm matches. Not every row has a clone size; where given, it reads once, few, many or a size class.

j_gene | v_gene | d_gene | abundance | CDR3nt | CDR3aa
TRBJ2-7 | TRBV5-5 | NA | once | TGTGCCAGCAGCTTGGACGGCCCTGCCTACGAGCAGTACTTC | CASSLDGPAYEQYF
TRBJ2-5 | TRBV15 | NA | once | TGTGCCACCAGCAGAGATCCCAGTCAAGAGACCCAGTACTTC | CATSRDPSQETQYF
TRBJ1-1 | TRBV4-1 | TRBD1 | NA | TGCGCCAGCAGCCAAATCCCCAGGGGGAATGTTGAAGCTTTCTTT | CASSQIPRGNVEAFF
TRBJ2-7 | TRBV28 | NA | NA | TGTGCCAGCAGTTCCGTCTCAAAGTTCTACGAGCAGTACTTC | CASSSVSKFYEQYF
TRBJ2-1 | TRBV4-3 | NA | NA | TGCGCCAGCAGCCAAGATTCGGGGGCCTTTAGAGATAATGAGCAGTTCTTC | CASSQDSGAFRDNEQFF
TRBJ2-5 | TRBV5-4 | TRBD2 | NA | TGTGCCAGCAGCCGCCGGGGGGAGGTCCTCCAAGAGACCCAGTACTTC | CASSRRGEVLQETQYF
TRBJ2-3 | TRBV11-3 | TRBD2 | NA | TGTGCCAGCAGCTTTACTCTAGCGGGGGGCACAGATACGCAGTATTTT | CASSFTLAGGTDTQYF
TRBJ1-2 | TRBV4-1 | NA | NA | TGCGCCAGCAGCCAAGTTTATCGGGGTGTAAGATCGAACTATGGCTACACCTTC | CASSQVYRGVRSNYGYTF
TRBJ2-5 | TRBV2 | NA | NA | TGTGCCAGCAGTGAGTCCAGGGGGGATAGGGAGACCCAGTACTTC | CASSESRGDRETQYF
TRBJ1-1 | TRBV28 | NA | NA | TGTGCCAGCAGTTTACCCGGGGGGATGTATACTGAAGCTTTCTTT | CASSLPGGMYTEAFF
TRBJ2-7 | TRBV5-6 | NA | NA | TGTGCCAGCGTATTAAGTTACGAGCAGTACTTC | CASVLSYEQYF
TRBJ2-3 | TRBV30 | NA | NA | TGTGCCTGGAGTGCAGGGCGGCATACAGATACGCAGTATTTT | CAWSAGRHTDTQYF
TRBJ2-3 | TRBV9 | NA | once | TGTGCCAGCAGCCCCTGGGGGCTCAGCACAGATACGCAGTATTTT | CASSPWGLSTDTQYF
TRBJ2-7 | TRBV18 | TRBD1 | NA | TGTGCCAGCTCACTAAGGACAGGAGACTACGAGCAGTACTTC | CASSLRTGDYEQYF
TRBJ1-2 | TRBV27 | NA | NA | TGTGCCAGCACGTCCTCAGCTAACTATGGCTACACCTTC | CASTSSANYGYTF
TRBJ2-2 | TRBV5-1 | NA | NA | TGCGCCAGCAGCTTTGACTATCCCGGGGAGCTGTTTTTT | CASSFDYPGELFF
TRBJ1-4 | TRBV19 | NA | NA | TGTGCCAGTAGTACTTGGACAACAACTAATGAAAAACTGTTTTTT | CASSTWTTTNEKLFF
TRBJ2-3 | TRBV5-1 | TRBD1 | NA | TGCGCCAGCAGCTCCGGACAGGGGGGAGATACGCAGTATTTT | CASSSGQGGDTQYF
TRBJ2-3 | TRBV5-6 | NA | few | TGTGCCAGCAGCTTGTTTAAGGCTCGCACAGATACGCAGTATTTT | CASSLFKARTDTQYF
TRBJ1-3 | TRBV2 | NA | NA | TGTGCCAGCAGTGAACCGACAGCCTCTGGAAACACCATATATTTT | CASSEPTASGNTIYF
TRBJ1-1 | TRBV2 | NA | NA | TGTGCCAGCAGTGAAAATCACGGCACTGAAGCTTTCTTT | CASSENHGTEAFF
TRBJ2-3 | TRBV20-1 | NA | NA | TGCAGTGCTAAAGGCGATACGCAGTATTTT | CSAKGDTQYF
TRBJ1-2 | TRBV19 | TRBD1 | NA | TGTGCCAGTAGTATAACAGGGGATGCTGGCTACACCTTC | CASSITGDAGYTF